This is a list of T cell receptor beta chains from one sample in a study of shared clonotypes between healthy human individuals. Generated by immunoSEQ multiplex PCR, the TCRdb table keeps only in-frame clones and is missing some. The table lists over 2 million clones, 85% to 95% of them singletons. Sequenced input: naive CD4+ T cells sorted from blood. All receptors come from a man between 18 and 35 years old in good health. The CDR3 runs from the conserved cysteine through the conserved F or W. A D gene is named only where the DNA matches it firmly. Only some rows state a clone size, as once, few, many or a class for expanded clones.

.	TRBV30	TRBD2	TRBJ2-5	CAWREGLAGAETQYF	TGTGCCTGGAGGGAGGGACTAGCGGGAGCAGAGACCCAGTACTTC
.	TRBV30	.	TRBJ2-7	CAWSVGAAYEQYF	TGTGCCTGGAGTGTAGGTGCTGCCTACGAGCAGTACTTC
.	TRBV6-1	TRBD2	TRBJ2-1	CASTRLAGDHNEQFF	TGTGCCAGCACCAGACTAGCGGGGGACCACAATGAGCAGTTCTTC
.	TRBV19	TRBD1	TRBJ2-7	CASSMIPGQGLNEQYF	TGTGCCAGTAGTATGATACCGGGACAGGGGCTCAACGAGCAGTACTTC
.	TRBV29-1	.	TRBJ1-1	CSVGGQNTEAFF	TGCAGCGTCGGGGGACAGAACACTGAAGCTTTCTTT
.	TRBV4-1	.	TRBJ2-5	CASSQGFRSGQETQYF	TGCGCCAGCAGCCAAGGCTTCCGCTCGGGCCAAGAGACCCAGTACTTC
.	TRBV11-2	TRBD2	TRBJ2-5	CASSLAVTSGGAPQYF	TGTGCCAGCAGCTTAGCTGTCACTAGCGGGGGGGCTCCGCAGTACTTC
.	TRBV10-2	TRBD2	TRBJ2-5	CASRTSGEGETQYF	TGCGCCAGCAGGACTAGCGGGGAAGGGGAGACCCAGTACTTC
.	TRBV2	.	TRBJ2-3	CVLELYTDTQYF	TGTGTCCTCGAGTTATACACAGATACGCAGTATTTT
.	TRBV2	.	TRBJ2-1	CASSGEVSYNEQFF	TGTGCCAGCAGTGGTGAGGTCTCCTACAATGAGCAGTTCTTC
.	TRBV15	.	TRBJ2-3	CATSPGGVADTQYF	TGTGCCACCAGCCCAGGTGGGGTCGCAGATACGCAGTATTTT
once	TRBV19	TRBD2	TRBJ2-3	CASSSGGPSVTDTQYF	TGTGCCAGTTCTAGCGGGGGACCCTCGGTGACAGATACGCAGTATTTT
.	TRBV5-6	TRBD2	TRBJ2-2	CASSRGLARTNTGELFF	TGTGCCAGCAGCCGGGGACTAGCGAGGACGAACACCGGGGAGCTGTTTTTT
.	TRBV20-1	.	TRBJ2-7	CSASVGSEQYF	TGCAGTGCTAGTGTGGGGTCCGAGCAGTACTTC
.	TRBV28	.	TRBJ1-2	CASSLVAISGGYTF	TGTGCCAGCAGTTTGGTCGCAATTTCGGGAGGCTACACCTTC
.	TRBV28	.	TRBJ1-6	CASSLLRQGNSPLHF	TGTGCCAGCAGTTTATTGCGGCAGGGTAATTCACCCCTCCACTTT
.	TRBV6-5	.	TRBJ2-1	CAAASQSSYNEQFF	TGTGCCGCAGCCAGTCAGAGCTCCTACAATGAGCAGTTCTTC
once	TRBV10-3	.	TRBJ2-7	CAISGQGYEQYF	TGTGCCATCAGTGGTCAGGGGTACGAGCAGTACTTC
.	TRBV5-1	.	TRBJ2-7	CASSLIPGNYEQYF	TGCGCCAGCAGCTTGATCCCGGGGAACTACGAGCAGTACTTC
once	TRBV7-9	TRBD1	TRBJ2-7	CASSWGQGMMDEQYF	TGTGCCAGCAGCTGGGGACAGGGGATGATGGACGAGCAGTACTTC
.	TRBV9	.	TRBJ1-1	CASSVSGRTEAFF	TGTGCCAGCAGCGTGTCAGGGAGGACTGAAGCTTTCTTT
.	TRBV18	.	TRBJ1-4	CASSLREGPNEKLFF	TGTGCCAGCTCACTTAGGGAAGGACCTAATGAAAAACTGTTTTTT
.	TRBV30	.	TRBJ2-2	CASKGYTGGPRSTGELFF	TGTGCCTCGAAAGGGTATACCGGAGGGCCGAGGAGTACCGGGGAGCTGTTTTTT
once	TRBV7-2	TRBD1	TRBJ1-1	CASSSDRGNTEAFF	TGTGCCAGCAGCTCGGACAGGGGGAACACTGAAGCTTTCTTT
once	TRBV4-3	.	TRBJ1-2	CASSPRTDLNYGYTF	TGCGCCAGCAGCCCACGGACGGACCTTAACTATGGCTACACCTTC
once	TRBV28	.	TRBJ1-3	CASGTASGNTIYF	TGTGCCAGCGGGACGGCCTCTGGAAACACCATATATTTT
.	TRBV28	TRBD1	TRBJ1-1	CASSEGDRAGNTEAFF	TGTGCCAGCAGTGAAGGGGACAGGGCGGGGAACACTGAAGCTTTCTTT
.	TRBV6-5	.	TRBJ1-2	CASSSPTGMDGYTF	TGTGCCAGCAGTTCTCCGACAGGAATGGATGGCTACACCTTC
.	TRBV13	TRBD2	TRBJ2-7	CASSRLAVPYEQYF	TGTGCCAGCAGCCGACTAGCGGTACCCTACGAGCAGTACTTC
.	TRBV14	.	TRBJ2-7	CASSQEGQGRSYEQYF	TGTGCCAGCAGCCAAGAAGGGCAGGGACGCTCCTACGAGCAGTACTTC
.	TRBV30	TRBD1	TRBJ1-2	CAWSSRDRNYGYTF	TGTGCCTGGAGTAGCCGGGACAGAAACTATGGCTACACCTTC
.	TRBV11-3	.	TRBJ2-5	CASSLGGTVQETQYF	TGTGCCAGCAGCTTAGGGGGGACGGTCCAAGAGACCCAGTACTTC
.	TRBV28	TRBD1	TRBJ2-2	CASQTGQGNTGELFF	TGTGCCAGCCAAACGGGACAGGGGAACACCGGGGAGCTGTTTTTT
.	TRBV6-5	.	TRBJ1-2	CASSSPGSEGIYGYTF	TGTGCCAGCAGTTCCCCGGGCTCCGAGGGGATTTATGGCTACACCTTC
.	TRBV18	.	TRBJ1-1	CASSPNSMNTEAFF	TGTGCCAGCTCACCGAACAGCATGAACACTGAAGCTTTCTTT
.	TRBV30	TRBD1	TRBJ2-1	CAWSVQGAQNEQFF	TGTGCCTGGAGTGTACAGGGGGCGCAGAATGAGCAGTTCTTC
.	TRBV9	TRBD2	TRBJ2-1	CASSVGTSGGPYNEQFF	TGTGCCAGCAGCGTAGGTACTAGCGGGGGGCCTTACAATGAGCAGTTCTTC
.	TRBV4-1	.	TRBJ1-2	CASRQGANYGYTF	TGCGCCAGCAGGCAGGGAGCTAACTATGGCTACACCTTC
.	TRBV4-1	.	TRBJ2-7	CASSQDPTSLLREQYF	TGCGCCAGCAGCCAAGATCCCACTAGCTTGCTTCGCGAGCAGTACTTC
.	TRBV7-8	.	TRBJ1-4	CASSPSGTNEKLFF	TGTGCCAGCAGCCCATCCGGGACTAATGAAAAACTGTTTTTT
.	TRBV19	.	TRBJ2-2	CASSTRNTGELFF	TGTGCCAGTAGTACTAGGAACACCGGGGAGCTGTTTTTT
.	TRBV5-1	.	TRBJ1-1	CASSQGGANTEAFF	TGCGCCAGCAGCCAAGGGGGGGCGAACACTGAAGCTTTCTTT
once	TRBV27	TRBD1	TRBJ2-7	CASSSARLTGGEQYF	TGTGCCAGCAGTTCCGCCCGACTAACAGGGGGCGAGCAGTACTTC
.	TRBV5-4	TRBD2	TRBJ2-3	CASSFMRGATDTQYF	TGTGCCAGCAGCTTTATGCGGGGGGCCACAGATACGCAGTATTTT
once	TRBV7-8	.	TRBJ1-4	CASSLGTTGSYEKLFF	TGTGCCAGCAGCTTGGGGACTACAGGGTCCTATGAAAAACTGTTTTTT
.	TRBV6-5	TRBD1	TRBJ2-1	CASNPGGSEQFF	TGTGCCAGCAATCCAGGGGGAAGTGAGCAGTTCTTC
.	TRBV7-2	TRBD1	TRBJ2-3	CASSFRTGSTDTQYF	TGTGCCAGCAGCTTTAGGACAGGAAGCACAGATACGCAGTATTTT
.	TRBV10-3	TRBD1	TRBJ1-2	CAISDYRGGYGYTF	TGTGCCATCAGTGACTACAGGGGGGGCTATGGCTACACCTTC
.	TRBV18	TRBD1	TRBJ2-3	CASSPQDRGHGTDTQYF	TGTGCCAGCTCACCACAGGACAGGGGGCACGGCACAGATACGCAGTATTTT
.	TRBV10-3	TRBD2	TRBJ2-1	CAIKGLAHNEQFF	TGTGCCATCAAGGGACTAGCCCACAATGAGCAGTTCTTC
.	TRBV7-9	TRBD2	TRBJ2-1	CASTSGGFDNEQFF	TGTGCCAGCACCTCGGGGGGGTTCGACAATGAGCAGTTCTTC
.	TRBV10-3	.	TRBJ2-2	CAIQGSGVTGELFF	TGTGCCATCCAGGGGTCCGGGGTCACCGGGGAGCTGTTTTTT
.	TRBV19	.	TRBJ2-1	CASKRESSYNEQFF	TGTGCCAGTAAGCGCGAGAGCTCCTACAATGAGCAGTTCTTC
.	TRBV5-1	.	TRBJ2-1	CASHEGSGDFNEQFF	TGCGCCAGCCACGAGGGATCGGGAGACTTCAATGAGCAGTTCTTC
.	TRBV5-4	.	TRBJ1-2	CASSLGGKGDYGYTF	TGTGCCAGCAGCTTGGGAGGGAAAGGCGACTATGGCTACACCTTC